This T cell receptor (beta chain) comes out of a study of shared clonotypes between healthy human individuals. Study-level information: Every donor yielded three CD4 naive, three CD4 memory, two CD8 naive and one CD8 memory plate.

It was CD45RO-negative cells, positively selected for CCR7, that made up naive CD8 cells, with terminally differentiated effector memory CD45RA+ cells excluded. Germline values: CDR1 MDHEN, CDR2 SYDVKM. The V gene lost 6 bases and the J gene lost 0 bases, with 20 bases spanning the gap. The CDR3 is 17 residues long. The data were produced by immunoSEQ multiplex PCR, yet TCRdb's version contains in-frame clones alone and is incomplete. This table holds 550,000 to 650,000 clones, roughly 96% found once. The chain uses TRBV28 and TRBJ1-1; D might be TRBD1 (6 bases). Material for sequencing was naive CD8+ T cells sorted from blood. The sequence derives from a woman aged 25-40 years in good health. CDR3 nucleotide sequence: TGTGCCAGCAGCCTGGGGCGACAGGTGGCAATGAACACTGAAGCTTTCTTT. It yields the protein CASSLGRQVAMNTEAFF.